This T cell receptor beta chain was profiled in a study of T cell responses to AZD1222 COVID-19 vaccine. The study's findings and limits: Donors were chiefly white British, with a greater number of females, and clonal diversity was perhaps underestimated. Targets within unmutated variant regions were reportedly found for nearly half of spike-specific TCRs. Recipients of two AZD1222 doses showed rising Spike-specific TCR breadth and depth. Across spike, vaccine-associated CD4 TCRs were found, dominant at 160-218 and 743-854.

About this clone: No antigen is known for it.

TCRdb's copy holds only in-frame clones and misses some; the assay was immunoSEQ multiplex PCR. The top ten hold 6.3% of the sample, which has roughly 70,000 clones, 75% to 95% seen once. The sample consisted of peripheral blood, taken 28 days after the second dose of the MenACWY control vaccine. This clonotype was sampled from an adult who received the MenACWY meningococcal vaccine as a control.

The CDR3 is CASSVGLAGPEETQYF. The CDR3 bases are TGTGCCAGCAGCGTCGGACTAGCGGGACCCGAAGAGACCCAGTACTTC. The chain joins TRBV9 to TRBJ2-5; TRBD2 aligns across 12 bases. Germline assignment: CDR1 SGDLS and CDR2 YYNGEE. This CDR3 is 16 amino acids long. Unmatched junction bases numbered 5, after V lost 2 bases and J lost 3 bases.